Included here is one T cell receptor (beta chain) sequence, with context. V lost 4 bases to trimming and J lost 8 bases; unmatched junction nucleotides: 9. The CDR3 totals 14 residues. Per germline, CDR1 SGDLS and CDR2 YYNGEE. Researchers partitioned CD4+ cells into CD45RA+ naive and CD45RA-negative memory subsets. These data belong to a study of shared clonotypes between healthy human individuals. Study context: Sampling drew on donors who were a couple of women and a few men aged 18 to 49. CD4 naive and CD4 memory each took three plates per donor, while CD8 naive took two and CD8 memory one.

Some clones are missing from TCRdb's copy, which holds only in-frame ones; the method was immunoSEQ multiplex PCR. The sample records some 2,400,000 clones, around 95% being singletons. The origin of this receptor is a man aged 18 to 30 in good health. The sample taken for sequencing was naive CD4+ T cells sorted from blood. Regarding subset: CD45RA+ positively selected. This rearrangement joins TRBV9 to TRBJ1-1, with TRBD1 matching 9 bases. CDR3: CASSPRGQGTEAFF. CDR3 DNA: TGTGCCAGCAGCCCAAGAGGACAGGGGACGGAAGCTTTCTTT. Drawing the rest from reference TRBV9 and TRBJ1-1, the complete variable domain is DSGVTQTPKHLITATGQRVTLRCSPRSGDLSVYWYQQSLDQGLQFLIQYYNGEERAKGNILERFSAQQFPDLHSELNLSSLELGDSALYFCASSPRGQGTEAFFGQGTRLTVV.